The 28 T cell receptor beta chains below come from one sample, sequenced in a study of blood T cells in healthy people across ages. PCR was performed a second time for about 6 to 12 cycles using a sample-barcoded 5' primer and a J-beta primer mix. TCRdb reprocessed the 5' RACE reads with MiXCR, giving one entry per CDR3 protein. The sample has around 1,900,000 distinct CDR3 sequences, 30% to 40% seen once; the top ten hold roughly 23%. Material for sequencing was blood. The receptors here all came from a human donor in good health.

The rearrangement links TRBV12-3 or TRBV12-4 to TRBJ2-1; 10 nucleotides align to TRBD1. Trimming cost V 5 bases and J 8 bases; bases outside gene matches: 9. This CDR3 comprises 15 residues. The CDR3 sequence: CASSLRQGAVDEQFF. The CDR3, as DNA: TGTGCCAGCAGTCTAAGACAGGGGGCCGTGGATGAGCAGTTCTTC.

This chain uses TRBV4-3 with TRBJ2-1, with 9 nucleotides matching TRBD2. CDR1 and CDR2 from the germline V gene are LGHNA and YSLEER. There are 18 residues in the CDR3. Trimming cost V 4 bases and J 5 bases; bases outside gene matches: 15. The CDR3 region is CASSLLAGTGGADNEQFF. Here the CDR3 DNA reads TGCGCCAGCAGCCTCCTAGCGGGAACGGGGGGGGCCGACAATGAGCAGTTCTTC.

This sequence joins TRBV20-1 and TRBJ2-1; 9 positions match TRBD1. The CDR3 contains 16 residues. The V gene's germline CDR1 is DFQATT and CDR2 SNEGSKA (reference sequence). V trimming: 6 bases; J trimming: 2 bases; junction bases outside the gene matches: 11. The CDR3 reads CSAKSLTGGAYNEQFF. The CDR3 bases are TGCAGTGCCAAATCCCTCACAGGGGGCGCCTACAATGAGCAGTTCTTC.

The chain uses TRBV20-1 and TRBJ2-5, with D perhaps matching TRBD2 (5 bases). The CDR3 is 14 residues long. Germline V gene data show CDR1 as DFQATT and CDR2 as SNEGSKA (reference sequence). V lost 6 bases to trimming and J lost 1 base, with 15 bases between them. CDR3 loop: CSARVIVGQETQYF. CDR3 DNA sequence: TGCAGTGCGAGGGTCATCGTGGGCCAAGAGACCCAGTACTTC.

J is TRBJ2-7 and V is TRBV2; D not resolved. Germline CDR1 SNHLY, CDR2 FYNNEI. The CDR3 spans 11 residues. Trimming took 3 bases from V and 9 from J, leaving 9 bases between them. The CDR3 DNA sequence: TGTGCCAGCAGTGACGGTCTACCGCAGTACTTC. Translation gives CASSDGLPQYF. Full variable domain (remainder filled in from reference TRBV2 and TRBJ2-7): EPEVTQTPSHQVTQMGQEVILRCVPISNHLYFYWYRQILGQKVEFLVSFYNNEISEKSEIFDDQFSVERPDGSNFTLKIRSTKLEDSAMYFCASSDGLPQYFGPGTRLTVT.

This clonotype was seen more than once but under ten times. The CDR3 region has the DNA TGCAGTGCTAGATTCACTAATGAAAAACTGTTTTTT. Protein product: CSARFTNEKLFF. The chain recombines TRBV20-1 with TRBJ1-4; no reliable D call. Germline V CDR1 and CDR2: DFQATT, SNEGSKA (reference sequence). Trimming stripped 2 bases from V and 2 bases from J, with 3 bases between. This CDR3 spans 12 amino acids.

The genes are TRBV10-3 and TRBJ1-5; no definite D call. The germline gives CDR1 ENHRY, CDR2 SYGVKD. V lost 11 bases to trimming and J lost 2 bases, with 16 bases between them. CDR3 length: 14 amino acids. The CDR3 protein is CAPKGVYGNQPQHF. The CDR3 region has the DNA TGTGCCCCTAAGGGCGTATATGGCAATCAGCCCCAGCATTTT.

This clonotype was counted a few times. The chain couples TRBV5-1 to TRBJ2-2; 9 bases line up with TRBD1. The germline gives CDR1 SGHRS, CDR2 YFSETQ. V was clipped by 1 base and J by 4 bases; unmatched bases: 5. The CDR3 runs to 16 residues. CDR3 nucleotide sequence: TGCGCCAGCAGCTTGTTACAGGGGGCGAGCACCGGGGAGCTGTTTTTT. Protein product: CASSLLQGASTGELFF.

This chain links TRBV5-6 with TRBJ2-7; D is perhaps TRBD1 or TRBD2 (6 bases each). This CDR3 has 15 residues. The V end lost 3 bases, the J end lost 3 bases, and 16 bases lay between the germline ends. Germline lookup yields CDR1 SGHDT and CDR2 YYEEEE. As DNA, the CDR3 is TGTGCCAGCAGCTGGGGGGCCGATAACGTCTACGAGCAGTACTTC. It translates to CASSWGADNVYEQYF.

The gene calls are TRBV12-3 or TRBV12-4 and TRBJ2-1, with 7 nucleotides matching TRBD2. Trimming took 8 bases from V and 3 from J; bases not matched to a gene: 7. The CDR3 totals 14 residues. The CDR3 DNA is TGTGCCAGCGGTATCGGACTAGTCTACAATGAGCAGTTCTTC. Translation gives CASGIGLVYNEQFF.

The V gene is TRBV7-9, the J gene TRBJ2-5, with 10 nucleotides matching TRBD1. The germline gives CDR1 SEHNR, CDR2 FQNEAQ (reference sequence). With V trimmed by 3 bases and J by 5 bases, 6 bases remained unmatched. The CDR3 contains 15 residues. CDR3 nucleotide sequence: TGTGCCAGCAGCTTCAGGACAGGGGGAAGTGAGACCCAGTACTTC. Protein product: CASSFRTGGSETQYF. Complete variable domain (other parts from reference TRBV7-9 and TRBJ2-5): DTGVSQNPRHKITKRGQNVTFRCDPISEHNRLYWYRQTLGQGPEFLTYFQNEAQLEKSRLLSDRFSAERPKGSFSTLEIQRTEQGDSAMYLCASSFRTGGSETQYFGPGTRLLVL.

The rearrangement uses TRBV6-1 and TRBJ2-2; 11 bases line up with TRBD2. Germline-derived CDR1 and CDR2 are MNHNS and SASEGT. V was clipped by 2 bases and J by 6 bases; unmatched bases: 8. The length of the CDR3 is 17 residues. Here the CDR3 reads CASSERSTSGGPGELFF. The CDR3 DNA reads as TGTGCCAGCAGTGAAAGATCCACTAGCGGGGGCCCCGGGGAGCTGTTTTTT.

The chain carries TRBV7-3 and TRBJ2-2; D ambiguous. This CDR3 contains 13 residues. Germline CDR1 reads SGHTA; CDR2 reads FQGTGA. V lost 5 bases, J lost 7 bases, and 11 bases lay in between. The CDR3 spells CASSPNNLGELFF. The CDR3 nucleotides read TGTGCCAGCAGCCCAAATAACCTCGGGGAGCTGTTTTTT. Complete variable domain (other parts from reference TRBV7-3 and TRBJ2-2): GAGVSQTPSNKVTEKGKYVELRCDPISGHTALYWYRQSLGQGPEFLIYFQGTGAADDSGLPNDRFFAVRPEGSVSTLKIQRTERGDSAVYLCASSPNNLGELFFGEGSRLTVL.

The rearrangement links TRBV6-2 or TRBV6-3 to TRBJ2-1; TRBD1 is a possible D gene (6 bases). Trimming removed 7 bases from V and 9 bases from J, with 13 bases in between. In germline, CDR1 is MNHEY, CDR2 SVGEGT. This CDR3 has 12 amino acids. The CDR3 here is CASTDRGGEQFF. The CDR3 DNA is TGTGCCAGCACCGATCGAGGGGGTGAGCAGTTCTTC.

The chain's CDR3 is CSVERSGTRYGYTF. CDR3 in DNA: TGCAGCGTTGAGAGGTCGGGGACACGATATGGCTACACCTTC. The V and J genes are TRBV29-1 and TRBJ1-2; D possibly corresponds to TRBD1 (6 bases). V was trimmed by 3 bases and J by 5 bases, leaving 16 bases between them. The CDR3 covers 14 residues. Germline CDR1 and CDR2: SQVTM and ANQGSEA.

This clonotype was counted a few times. The chain links TRBV7-8 to TRBJ1-2; unclear D gene. The CDR3 totals 17 residues. V lost 1 base and J 1 base, leaving 16 bases between the germline ends. Germline loops: CDR1 SGHVS, CDR2 FQNEAQ. The DNA for the CDR3 is TGTGCCAGCAGCTTAGTCTCGGGAACAGAATTTAACTATGGCTACACCTTC. It is translated as CASSLVSGTEFNYGYTF.

The rearrangement links TRBV7-9 to TRBJ1-1; no reliable D call. Germline CDR1 is SEHNR and CDR2 is FQNEAQ (reference sequence). The CDR3 spans 16 residues. V lost 1 base and J lost 0, with 12 bases in between. The CDR3 here is CASSLEVRTVNTEAFF. The DNA of the CDR3 is TGTGCCAGCAGCTTAGAGGTTAGGACGGTGAACACTGAAGCTTTCTTT.

CDR3 nucleotide sequence: TGTGCCAGCAGTTTCGTGGGTGGGACAGCCGACAATCAGCCCCAGCATTTT. Translated: CASSFVGGTADNQPQHF. The gene calls are TRBV28 and TRBJ1-5; 7 bases are a match to TRBD1. Germline V gene lookup returns CDR1 MDHEN and CDR2 SYDVKM. Trimming cost V 3 bases and J 3 bases; bases outside gene matches: 11. This CDR3 is 17 amino acids long.

The chain links TRBV20-1 to TRBJ2-3, with 8 bases lining up with TRBD2. The CDR3 is 15 amino acids. Trimming at V came to 6 bases and at J to 1 base, leaving 9 bases not matched to a gene. Germline assignment: CDR1 DFQATT and CDR2 SNEGSKA (reference sequence). CDR3 sequence (DNA): TGCAGTGCACCTTTCCCAGCGGGGGGCACAGATACGCAGTATTTT. Encoded protein: CSAPFPAGGTDTQYF.

The table lists this clonotype with a few counts. The CDR3 reads CSVGIVGNTGELFF. The CDR3 DNA reads as TGCAGCGTTGGGATAGTGGGGAACACCGGGGAGCTGTTTTTT. V and J are TRBV29-1 and TRBJ2-2; D uncertain. Trimming took off 4 bases at V and 1 base at J, with 10 bases between the two ends. The CDR3 is made up of 14 amino acids. Looked up from germline, CDR1 is SQVTM and CDR2 is ANQGSEA.

The chain is built from TRBV19 and TRBJ1-2, with 10 bases identical to TRBD1. The V and J ends lost 6 bases and 6 bases, in that order; junction bases with no gene match: 4. This CDR3 contains 13 residues. Germline CDR1 LNHDA, CDR2 SQIVND (reference sequence). The CDR3: CASRDRGMDGYTF. CDR3 bases: TGTGCCAGTAGGGACAGGGGGATGGATGGCTACACCTTC.

This clonotype was seen many times. V and J are TRBV7-2 and TRBJ2-7; 7 positions agree with TRBD1. V gave up 5 bases and J gave up 2 bases; unmatched junction bases: 15. The CDR3 length is 17 residues. CDR1 and CDR2 (germline): SGHTA, FQGNSA. DNA of the CDR3: TGTGCCAGCAGCGTCCGGGACAGTCCAGAAACACCCTACGAGCAGTACTTC. It yields the protein CASSVRDSPETPYEQYF. Full variable domain (rest looked up from reference TRBV7-2 and TRBJ2-7): GAGVSQSPSNKVTEKGKDVELRCDPISGHTALYWYRQSLGQGLEFLIYFQGNSAPDKSGLPSDRFSAERTGGSVSTLTIQRTQQEDSAVYLCASSVRDSPETPYEQYFGPGTRLTVT.

J is TRBJ2-5 and V is TRBV4-1; 7 positions agree with TRBD1. V shed 5 bases and J 11 bases; nucleotides not matched to a gene: 14. The CDR3 consists of 14 residues. CDR1 MGHRA and CDR2 YSYEKL come from the germline V gene. CDR3 in DNA: TGCGCCAGCAGCTGGGACAGCAGATACAATGAGCAGTACTTC. This sequence encodes CASSWDSRYNEQYF.

This clonotype has only a few counts. The V and J genes are TRBV25-1 and TRBJ2-6; a possible D gene is TRBD1 (5 bases). The germline CDR1 and CDR2 sequences are MGHDK and SYGVNS. V was clipped by 4 bases and J by 0 bases, with 13 bases between them. The CDR3 totals 17 residues. This chain's CDR3 is CASSGQTAYSGANVLTF. The DNA of the CDR3 is TGTGCCAGCAGTGGTCAGACAGCCTACTCTGGGGCCAACGTCCTGACTTTC. The variable domain in full, with the rest retrieved from reference TRBV25-1 and TRBJ2-6, is EADIYQTPRYLVIGTGKKITLECSQTMGHDKMYWYQQDPGMELHLIHYSYGVNSTEKGDLSSESTVSRIRTEHFPLTLESARPSHTSQYLCASSGQTAYSGANVLTFGAGSRLTVL.

This clonotype was detected only a few times. This sequence joins TRBV12-3 or TRBV12-4 and TRBJ1-2; TRBD1 is a possible D gene (5 bases). This CDR3 contains 14 residues. V was clipped by 5 bases and J by 4 bases, with 14 bases between them. CDR3 bases: TGTGCCAGCAGTGGGGAGGGGAATATCTATGGCTACACCTTC. The encoded protein is CASSGEGNIYGYTF.

For the CDR3, the DNA is TGTGCCAGCAGCCCGGGGAGCGTCTACGAGCAGTACTTC. It is translated as CASSPGSVYEQYF. This chain joins TRBV7-2 and TRBJ2-4, with D tentatively TRBD2 (5 bases). The DNA end is a closer match to TRBJ2-7, so the J assignment may be wrong. Germline V gives CDR1 SGHTA, CDR2 FQGNSA. The CDR3 runs to 13 residues.

V usage is TRBV7-2 and J usage is TRBJ2-7; D gene uncertain. Per the germline V gene, CDR1 is SGHTA and CDR2 is FQGNSA. CDR3 length equals 14 residues. Between the trimmed V and J ends, which lost 0 bases and 3 bases, there was a span of 9 bases. CDR3 nucleotide sequence: TGTGCCAGCAGCTTAGCGTCAACCTTCTACGAGCAGTACTTC. This encodes CASSLASTFYEQYF.

This clonotype has just one count. The CDR3 coding sequence is TGCAGTGCCGGAGGACCAATATCAAACACAGATACGCAGTATTTT. Translated: CSAGGPISNTDTQYF. The rearrangement links TRBV20-1 to TRBJ2-3; a weak D match, TRBD2 (5 bases). The CDR3 consists of 15 residues. CDR1 is DFQATT, CDR2 SNEGSKA, per germline (reference sequence). V was cut by 6 bases and J by 2 bases, with 18 bases left in between.